Following are 18 T cell receptor beta chains from one sample sequenced in a study of response to subunit inactivated influenza vaccine. TCRdb re-called the RT-PCR reads through MiXCR, storing one row per CDR3 protein. This table holds more than 400,000 distinct CDR3 sequences, roughly 11% found once. This material consisted of PBMCs from blood, taken 45 days after vaccination. All receptors come from a man in his fifties who received an inactivated influenza vaccine.

This chain connects TRBV11-1 to TRBJ2-3, with 8 positions matching TRBD1. The length of the CDR3 is 18 residues. V trimming: 5 bases; J trimming: 3 bases; junction bases outside the gene matches: 16. In germline, CDR1 is SGHAT, CDR2 FQDESV (reference sequence). The CDR3 region has the DNA TGTGCCAGCAGCCAGACCGGGACAGGAATGAGGGTGACAGATACGCAGTATTTT. Its translation is CASSQTGTGMRVTDTQYF.

This clonotype was observed a handful of times. The chain employs TRBV5-1 and TRBJ1-1; a possible D gene is TRBD1 (5 bases). CDR3 length equals 15 residues. Germline CDR1 is SGHRS and CDR2 is YFSETQ. Trimming shortened V by 4 bases and J by 1 base, and 14 bases separated the two germline ends. The CDR3 DNA reads TGCGCCAGCAGCCCGGTGGGGACGGGGAACACTGAAGCTTTCTTT. Its protein is CASSPVGTGNTEAFF.

This clonotype was seen a handful of times. The chain recombines TRBV11-2 with TRBJ2-7; unclear D gene. The length of the CDR3 is 15 residues. With 3 bases removed from V and 1 base from J, the gap between germline ends came to 13 bases. The V gene's germline CDR1 is SGHAT and CDR2 FQNNGV. The CDR3 nucleotides are TGTGCCAGCAGCTTTTATAGGTCCGGTTCCTACGAGCAGTACTTC. As protein: CASSFYRSGSYEQYF.

In this sample, this clonotype turned up a few times. This chain connects TRBV7-9 to TRBJ2-5; tentative D call: TRBD2 (5 bases). The V end lost 5 bases, the J end lost 9 bases, and 16 bases lay between the germline ends. CDR1 SEHNR and CDR2 FQNEAQ come from the germline V gene (reference sequence). The CDR3 covers 13 residues. CDR3 nucleotide sequence: TGTGCCAGCAGCCACCCAGCCGGGGAGCCCCAGTACTTC. This sequence encodes CASSHPAGEPQYF.

This clonotype was counted at least ten times. The CDR3 DNA is TGCGCCAGCAGCACCGGGACCGGGACAATCAGCACAGATACGCAGTATTTT. This translates into CASSTGTGTISTDTQYF. V gene TRBV5-1 combines with J gene TRBJ2-3, with D perhaps matching TRBD1 (6 bases). Germline CDR1 and CDR2: SGHRS and YFSETQ. V shed 4 bases and J shed 0 bases, with 18 bases lying between them. The CDR3 length is 17 residues.

This clonotype has more than one count but fewer than ten. This rearrangement joins TRBV29-1 to TRBJ2-7; 7 bases are shared with TRBD1. From germline, CDR1 is SQVTM and CDR2 ANQGSEA. The CDR3 spans 12 residues. With 5 bases clipped from V and 4 bases from J, the junction kept 5 bases outside the gene matches. The CDR3: CSVRDSRYEQYF. The CDR3 coding sequence is TGCAGCGTTAGGGACAGCCGGTACGAGCAGTACTTC.

This clonotype was seen a few times. The chain couples TRBV10-3 to TRBJ2-2; TRBD2 aligns across 16 bases. CDR1 is ENHRY, CDR2 SYGVKD, per germline. The trim removed 7 bases at V and 2 bases at J, leaving 19 bases unmatched. The length of the CDR3 is 22 residues. The chain's CDR3 is CAITKENRGLAGGPDNTGELFF. As DNA, the CDR3 is TGTGCCATCACCAAAGAGAACAGGGGACTAGCGGGAGGGCCCGATAACACCGGGGAGCTGTTTTTT.

The V gene is TRBV12-3 or TRBV12-4, the J gene TRBJ2-1, with D possibly being TRBD2 (6 bases). The V end lost 5 bases, the J end lost 2 bases, and 13 bases lay between the germline ends. The CDR3 spans 15 residues. CDR3 nucleotides: TGTGCCAGCAGTAAACGGGAGAGGACCTACAATGAGCAGTTCTTC. Translating it yields CASSKRERTYNEQFF.

This clonotype was observed a handful of times. The J gene is TRBJ2-1, the V gene TRBV10-3; D is possibly TRBD1 (5 bases). Trimming took off 11 bases at V and 3 bases at J, with 20 bases between the two ends. CDR3 length equals 15 residues. Germline V gene sequence: CDR1 ENHRY, CDR2 SYGVKD. For the CDR3, the DNA is TGTGCCTCCAGGGCGGCTACCTCACTCTACAATGAGCAGTTCTTC. Translating it yields CASRAATSLYNEQFF.

This clonotype has a handful of counts. This rearrangement joins TRBV7-8 to TRBJ2-3, with unresolved D. CDR3 length: 14 amino acids. V lost 1 base, J lost 5 bases, and 10 bases lay in between. Germline values: CDR1 SGHVS, CDR2 FQNEAQ. Here the CDR3 reads CASSLVAERDTQYF. CDR3 bases: TGTGCCAGCAGCTTAGTGGCCGAGAGAGATACGCAGTATTTT.

This clonotype was seen a handful of times. The chain couples TRBV29-1 to TRBJ2-2; D is unclear. Trimming stripped 5 bases from V and 6 bases from J, with 7 bases between. Germline loops: CDR1 SQVTM, CDR2 ANQGSEA. The CDR3 extends over 11 amino acids. The CDR3 here is CSVRGSGELFF. Here the CDR3 DNA reads TGCAGCGTTCGTGGATCCGGGGAGCTGTTTTTT.

This clonotype was seen at least ten times. The chain recombines TRBV12-3 or TRBV12-4 with TRBJ2-3; D assignment may be TRBD1 or TRBD2 (5 bases each). CDR3 length: 16 residues. V lost 0 bases, J lost 2 bases, and 12 bases lay in between. The CDR3 DNA follows: TGTGCCAGCAGTTTAGCGCTTTGGGGACCCACAGATACGCAGTATTTT. Translating it yields CASSLALWGPTDTQYF.

The J gene is TRBJ2-1, the V gene TRBV5-1; 7 positions agree with TRBD2. This CDR3 is built from 15 residues. The trim removed 0 bases at V and 5 bases at J, leaving 5 bases unmatched. The germline V gene has CDR1 SGHRS and CDR2 YFSETQ. CDR3 amino acids: CASSLVAGSNNEQFF. In DNA, the CDR3 is TGCGCCAGCAGCTTGGTAGCGGGCAGTAACAATGAGCAGTTCTTC.

Note on this clonotype: One end of the junction varies from germline; a read error may be responsible. V usage is TRBV7-7 and J usage is TRBJ2-1, with a weak D call TRBD1 (6 bases). The germline V gene encodes CDR1 SSHAT and CDR2 FNYEAQ (reference sequence). The CDR3 extends over 15 amino acids. The CDR3 protein is CASSLGGFEFDEQFF. The CDR3 coding sequence is TGTGCTAGCAGCTTAGGGGGTTTCGAATTCGATGAGCAGTTCTTC. The variable domain in full, completed from reference TRBV7-7 and TRBJ2-1, reads GAGVSQSPRYKVTKRGQDVTLRCDPISSHATLYWYQQALGQGPEFLTYFNYEAQPDKSGLPSDRFSAERPEGSISTLTIQRTEQRDSAMYRCASSLGGFEFDEQFFGPGTRLTVL.

This clonotype has a handful of counts. The chain couples TRBV29-1 to TRBJ2-1; the D call may be TRBD1 or TRBD2 (5 bases each). The germline V and J ends were trimmed by 3 bases and 8 bases, with 20 bases remaining between them. CDR1 is SQVTM and CDR2 is ANQGSEA in the germline V gene. This CDR3 comprises 15 residues. The CDR3 is CSVDRDGLGHYEQFF. CDR3 nucleotide sequence: TGCAGCGTTGATAGGGACGGGCTTGGCCACTATGAGCAGTTCTTC.

This chain uses TRBV5-5 with TRBJ2-5; D is uncertain. Germline V gives CDR1 SGHKS, CDR2 YYEKEE (reference sequence). V was pared by 0 bases and J by 5 bases, with 17 bases between. This CDR3 has 16 amino acids. Here the CDR3 DNA reads TGTGCCAGCAGCTTGGTCAGCTACCAAGTTCTGGAGACCCAGTACTTC. Protein: CASSLVSYQVLETQYF.

The gene calls are TRBV6-2 or TRBV6-3 and TRBJ1-2; 7 bases map to TRBD1. Germline V CDR1 and CDR2: MNHEY, SVGEGT. The V gene end was trimmed by 6 bases and the J gene end by 4 bases; junction bases not matched to a gene: 11. The length of the CDR3 is 15 residues. CDR3 coding DNA: TGTGCCAGCAGAGAAGGGGACAGCCGCCCCTATGGCTACACCTTC. Protein product: CASREGDSRPYGYTF.

A few counts support this clonotype. V usage is TRBV4-2 and J usage is TRBJ2-7; TRBD1 aligns across 7 bases. The CDR3 has 14 residues. Germline CDR1 LGHNA, CDR2 YNFKEQ. With 4 bases clipped from V and 6 bases from J, the junction kept 9 bases outside the gene matches. CDR3 DNA: TGTGCCAGCAGCCCCACCGGACAGGATGGCGAGCAGTACTTC. Protein sequence: CASSPTGQDGEQYF.